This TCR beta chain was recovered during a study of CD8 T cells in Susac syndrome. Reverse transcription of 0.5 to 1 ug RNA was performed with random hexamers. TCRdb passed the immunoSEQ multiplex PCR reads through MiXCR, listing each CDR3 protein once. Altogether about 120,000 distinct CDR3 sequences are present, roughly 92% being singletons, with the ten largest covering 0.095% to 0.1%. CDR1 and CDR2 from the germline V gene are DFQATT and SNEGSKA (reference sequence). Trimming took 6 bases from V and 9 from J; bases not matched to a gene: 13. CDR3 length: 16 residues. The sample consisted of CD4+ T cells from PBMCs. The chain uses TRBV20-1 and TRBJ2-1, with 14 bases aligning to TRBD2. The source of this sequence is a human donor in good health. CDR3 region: CSATSPGTSGRGEQFF. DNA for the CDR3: TGCAGTGCCACTAGTCCCGGGACTAGCGGGAGAGGTGAGCAGTTCTTC.